A selection of T cell receptor beta chains follows, all from one sample in a study of blood T cell repertoires in COVID-19. Only in-frame clones appear in the TCRdb table, and some are missing; sequencing was by immunoSEQ multiplex PCR. This table holds some 65,000 clones, roughly 71% found once. Sequencing was performed on peripheral blood. These receptors all come from a woman of 80 years or more with acute or convalescent COVID-19. CDR3s include the opening cysteine and the closing phenylalanine or tryptophan. Fields, in order: D gene, V gene, clone size, J gene, CDR3 protein, CDR3 DNA. The D gene is left open where the match is weak. Size tells how often a clone was seen (once, few, many) or the class of an expanded clone, and some rows leave it out.

TRBD2	TRBV6-5	.	TRBJ2-3	CATGLAGTDTQYF	TGTGCCACGGGACTAGCGGGCACAGATACGCAGTATTTT
.	TRBV5-1	.	TRBJ2-7	CASSLTSGWSYEQYF	TGCGCCAGCAGCTTAACGAGTGGTTGGTCCTACGAGCAGTACTTC
TRBD1	TRBV18	few	TRBJ1-2	CASSPVNAGGLTGYTF	TGTGCCAGCTCACCGGTGAATGCAGGGGGCTTGACAGGCTACACCTTC
TRBD2	TRBV9	.	TRBJ2-3	CASSSRLAGRADTQYF	TGTGCCAGCAGCTCAAGACTAGCGGGACGGGCAGATACGCAGTATTTT
TRBD1	TRBV14	.	TRBJ2-5	CASSQVGGTGVQETQYF	TGTGCCAGCAGCCAAGTAGGTGGGACAGGGGTCCAAGAGACCCAGTACTTC
TRBD1	TRBV10-1	.	TRBJ2-6	CASSGGGQAYSGANVLTF	TGCGCCAGCAGTGGGGGTGGACAGGCCTACTCTGGGGCCAACGTCCTGACTTTC
TRBD1	TRBV19	few	TRBJ1-2	CASSLAGGPLGGYTF	TGTGCCAGTAGTTTAGCAGGGGGCCCACTTGGAGGCTACACCTTC
.	TRBV6-6	.	TRBJ1-4	CASSYIGNEKLFF	TGTGCCAGCAGTTACATCGGGAATGAAAAACTGTTTTTT
TRBD1	TRBV27	.	TRBJ1-2	CASSKLDREYGYTF	TGTGCCAGCAGTAAACTGGACAGGGAATATGGCTACACCTTC
TRBD1	TRBV24-1	once	TRBJ1-4	CATSDPGQGTNEKLFF	TGTGCCACCAGTGATCCTGGACAGGGGACTAATGAAAAACTGTTTTTT
TRBD2	TRBV9	.	TRBJ2-7	CASSTRAGAYEQYF	TGTGCCAGCAGCACCCGAGCGGGAGCCTACGAGCAGTACTTC
TRBD1	TRBV5-1	once	TRBJ1-1	CASSRAGQPNTEAFF	TGCGCCAGCAGCCGGGCGGGACAGCCCAACACTGAAGCTTTCTTT
TRBD2	TRBV11-3	few	TRBJ2-1	CASSPGLAGYSNEQFF	TGTGCCAGCAGCCCGGGACTAGCGGGCTATTCGAATGAGCAGTTCTTC
TRBD1	TRBV6-6	.	TRBJ2-2	CASGQGEPGELFF	TGTGCCAGCGGACAGGGGGAGCCCGGGGAGCTGTTTTTT
TRBD1	TRBV2	.	TRBJ2-1	CASRAGTGGIGEQFF	TGTGCCAGCAGGGCCGGGACAGGGGGTATAGGAGAGCAGTTCTTC
.	TRBV7-8	.	TRBJ1-6	CASSTAGNSPLHF	TGTGCCAGCAGCACGGCAGGGAATTCACCCCTCCACTTT
.	TRBV24-1	.	TRBJ2-2	CATSVGRTGELFF	TGTGCCACCAGTGTCGGTCGGACCGGGGAGCTGTTTTTT